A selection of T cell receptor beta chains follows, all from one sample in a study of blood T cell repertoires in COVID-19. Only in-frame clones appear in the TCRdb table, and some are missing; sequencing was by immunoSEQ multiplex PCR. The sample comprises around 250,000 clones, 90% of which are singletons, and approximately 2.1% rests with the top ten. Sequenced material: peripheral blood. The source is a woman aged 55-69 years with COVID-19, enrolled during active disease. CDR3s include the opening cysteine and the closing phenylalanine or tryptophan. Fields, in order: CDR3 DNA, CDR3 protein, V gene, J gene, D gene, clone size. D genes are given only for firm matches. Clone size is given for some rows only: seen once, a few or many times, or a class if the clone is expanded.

TGCGCCAGCAGCTTCCAGACTTCACAAGAGACCCAGTACTTC	CASSFQTSQETQYF	TRBV5-1	TRBJ2-5	-	-
TGCGCCAGCAGCAGCCAACTAGCGGGGGCGTACAATGAGCAGTTCTTC	CASSSQLAGAYNEQFF	TRBV5-1	TRBJ2-1	TRBD2	-
TGTGCCAGCAGCTTAGCCAGGGGCTACAACAATGAGCAGTTCTTC	CASSLARGYNNEQFF	TRBV7-8	TRBJ2-1	-	once
TGCGCCAGCAGCCGAAAAGGGAGGTGGGGCAACTACGATGAAAAACTGTTTTTT	CASSRKGRWGNYDEKLFF	TRBV4-1	TRBJ1-4	-	-
TGTGCCAGCAGCATGACTAGCGGGGGTCCTCCTAGCACAGATACGCAGTATTTT	CASSMTSGGPPSTDTQYF	TRBV7-2	TRBJ2-3	TRBD2	-
TGTGCCAGTAGTATTGCTTCCCGGGGTGCGTATGGCTACACCTTC	CASSIASRGAYGYTF	TRBV19	TRBJ1-2	-	-
TGTGCCAGCAGCCAAGATTGGGGGGTCAATCAGCCCCAGCATTTT	CASSQDWGVNQPQHF	TRBV3-1/TRBV3-2	TRBJ1-5	-	-
TGTGCCAGCAGTTACGAGGGACAGGGGCCAGATACGCAGTATTTT	CASSYEGQGPDTQYF	TRBV6-6	TRBJ2-3	TRBD1	-
TGTGCCAGCAGCTTGGAGACAGGGTACTATGGCTACACCTTC	CASSLETGYYGYTF	TRBV5-8	TRBJ1-2	TRBD1	-
TGTGCCAGTAGTACCGGACTAGCGGGGGGAGACACAGATACGCAGTATTTT	CASSTGLAGGDTDTQYF	TRBV19	TRBJ2-3	TRBD2	-
TGTGCCAGCAGCACCCGAGCGGGGGTAGGGATCGGAGAGACCCAGTACTTC	CASSTRAGVGIGETQYF	TRBV9	TRBJ2-5	TRBD2	-
TGTGCCAGCAGCTTACCGACAGTGGCCGGCTACACCTTC	CASSLPTVAGYTF	TRBV7-2	TRBJ1-2	-	-
TGCGCCAGCAGCCCCCTCCCGGGTGTCGATTCACCCCTCCACTTT	CASSPLPGVDSPLHF	TRBV5-1	TRBJ1-6	-	-
TGTGCCAGCTCACTTTCGACCCCAGGGAATCAGCCCCAGCATTTT	CASSLSTPGNQPQHF	TRBV18	TRBJ1-5	-	-
TGTGCCAGCAGCTACGGACAGGGAGGGGCCAAAAACATTCAGTACTTC	CASSYGQGGAKNIQYF	TRBV3-1/TRBV3-2	TRBJ2-4	-	-
TGTGCCAGCAGCTTCGTAGACGGGAATGAGCAGTTCTTC	CASSFVDGNEQFF	TRBV7-9	TRBJ2-1	-	-
TGTGCCAGCAGTCGGACTGGAGCCGGGGAGCTGTTTTTT	CASSRTGAGELFF	TRBV2	TRBJ2-2	-	once
TGTGCCAGCTCACCAGGCAGAGGCAGCGCTTTCTATGGCTACACCTTC	CASSPGRGSAFYGYTF	TRBV18	TRBJ1-2	-	-
TGTGCCAGCAGCCCTCGACCAACCGGCACAGAAACGCAGTATTTT	CASSPRPTGTETQYF	TRBV9	TRBJ2-3	-	-
TGTGCCAGCAGTTCCGGGCCCCGGGGTTCACCCCTCCACTTT	CASSSGPRGSPLHF	TRBV6-4	TRBJ1-6	-	-
TGTGCCAGCAGTCGTAACAGGGCGGAGAAGAAGAGCTATGGCTACACCTTC	CASSRNRAEKKSYGYTF	TRBV2	TRBJ1-2	-	-
TGCGCCAGCAGCCAAGGGGACAGCTACCTTTATGGCTACACCTTC	CASSQGDSYLYGYTF	TRBV4-1	TRBJ1-2	TRBD1	once
TGTGCCAGCATCCAGGGGACGGCCGCATCCTACGAGCAGTACTTC	CASIQGTAASYEQYF	TRBV5-5	TRBJ2-7	-	-
TGTGCCAGCAGCTTAGAGGCACGGTCTACGGCTTTCTTT	CASSLEARSTAFF	TRBV7-3	TRBJ1-1	-	-
TGTGCCAGCAGTGAACCAGGAGAGCAGTTCTTC	CASSEPGEQFF	TRBV2	TRBJ2-1	-	-
TGTGCCAGCAGTTTGCAGGGGGCCGGGGAGCTGTTTTTT	CASSLQGAGELFF	TRBV12-3/TRBV12-4	TRBJ2-2	TRBD1	-
TGCGCCAGCAGCCTCCTACAGGGACGGGCCACCGGGGAGCTGTTTTTT	CASSLLQGRATGELFF	TRBV5-1	TRBJ2-2	-	once
TGTGCCAGCAGCTTTGGCGACTTAAATGAAAAACTGTTTTTT	CASSFGDLNEKLFF	TRBV7-9	TRBJ1-4	-	-
TGCGCCAGCAGCCCTCCGTCGGGACTTCCGTTCTTC	CASSPPSGLPFF	TRBV5-1	TRBJ2-1	-	-
TGCAGCGTTGAAGGGGTGGAGGATGGCTACACCTTC	CSVEGVEDGYTF	TRBV29-1	TRBJ1-2	-	once
TGTGCCTGGAATAGCGCGGTGTTGGGCAATCAGCCCCAGCATTTT	CAWNSAVLGNQPQHF	TRBV30	TRBJ1-5	-	once
TGTGCCAGCAGCCCTAGCGCTCTCACAGATACGCAGTATTTT	CASSPSALTDTQYF	TRBV3-1/TRBV3-2	TRBJ2-3	-	-
TGTGCCAGCAGCAGGACAGGGCAGAACACCGGGGAGCTGTTTTTT	CASSRTGQNTGELFF	TRBV6-5	TRBJ2-2	TRBD1	-
TGCGCCAGCAGCTCAGTGTTAGGGGCTTCCACAGATACGCAGTATTTT	CASSSVLGASTDTQYF	TRBV5-1	TRBJ2-3	-	few
TGTGCCTGGGGGAGGTTTAACACTGAAGCTTTCTTT	CAWGRFNTEAFF	TRBV30	TRBJ1-1	-	-
TGCGCCTCGAGGACTAGCGGTGCCTACAATGAGCAGTTCTTC	CASRTSGAYNEQFF	TRBV5-1	TRBJ2-1	TRBD2	-
TGTGCCAGCTCACCCGGTCATCAGAACACTGAAGCTTTCTTT	CASSPGHQNTEAFF	TRBV18	TRBJ1-1	-	once
TGTGCCAGCAGCCGGGATGTCTACGAGCAGTACTTC	CASSRDVYEQYF	TRBV5-4	TRBJ2-7	-	-
TGTGCCAGCAGGCCACCTTGGACAGGTCGATCCTACGAGCAGTACTTC	CASRPPWTGRSYEQYF	TRBV27	TRBJ2-7	TRBD1	-
TGTGCCAGCAGCGTAGTTATTAACAGGTTCTCTGGAAACACCATATATTTT	CASSVVINRFSGNTIYF	TRBV9	TRBJ1-3	-	-
TGTGCCAGTAGCTCCGGGACAGTTAATTCACCCCTCCACTTT	CASSSGTVNSPLHF	TRBV19	TRBJ1-6	TRBD1	-
TGCGCCAGCAGTGGAGATGGGGTCCCAGGGGGCGGTACCTATGGCTACACCTTC	CASSGDGVPGGGTYGYTF	TRBV10-1	TRBJ1-2	TRBD1	few
TGTGCCAGCAGCCTAGCCAGGGGTCAGCCCCAGCATTTT	CASSLARGQPQHF	TRBV7-2	TRBJ1-5	-	-
TGTGCCAGCAGACCCGGACACGCAAACACCGGGGAGCTGTTTTTT	CASRPGHANTGELFF	TRBV7-6	TRBJ2-2	-	-
TGTGCCAGCAGCGGACAGGGGAACGGATTATACGAGCAGTACTTC	CASSGQGNGLYEQYF	TRBV9	TRBJ2-7	TRBD1	-
TGTGCCAGCAGCCAAGATATGCGTGATCAGCCCCAGCATTTT	CASSQDMRDQPQHF	TRBV3-1/TRBV3-2	TRBJ1-5	-	-
TGTGCCAGCAGTTACTCGGGGCCCTATGGCTACACCTTC	CASSYSGPYGYTF	TRBV6-2/TRBV6-3	TRBJ1-2	-	few
TGTGCCAGCAGTAGAACCGGGACAGTGAACACTGAAGCTTTCTTT	CASSRTGTVNTEAFF	TRBV6-5	TRBJ1-1	TRBD1	-
TGTGCCAGCAGCTTGGGCAGCGGGGGGGCCACCGGGGAGCTGTTTTTT	CASSLGSGGATGELFF	TRBV5-4	TRBJ2-2	TRBD2	-
TGTGCCAGCAGCTTTTATCCAGGGGGAAATGAAAAACTGTTTTTT	CASSFYPGGNEKLFF	TRBV5-6	TRBJ1-4	TRBD1	-
TGCGCCAGCAGCCAAGATACTAGCGGAACCTACAATGAGCAGTTCTTC	CASSQDTSGTYNEQFF	TRBV4-1	TRBJ2-1	TRBD2	once
TGTGCCAGCAGCTCGGGACAGAGAACTAATGAAAAACTGTTTTTT	CASSSGQRTNEKLFF	TRBV5-8	TRBJ1-4	TRBD1	-
TGTGCCAGCAGCCAACTAGTCGGGGGAAAATCACCCCTCCACTTT	CASSQLVGGKSPLHF	TRBV6-4	TRBJ1-6	-	-